The 11 T cell receptor beta chains in this list originate from one sample, sequenced in a study of T cell responses to AZD1222 COVID-19 vaccine. Profiled with immunoSEQ multiplex PCR; TCRdb holds only in-frame clones, not every one. The profile covers 90,000 to 130,000 clones, with approximately 90% appearing a single time and around 3% taken by the ten largest. Sequencing used peripheral blood, obtained on day 0 of AZD1222 vaccination. Receptors were obtained from an adult in good health.

CDR3 sequence: CASSVGQVNTEAFF. As DNA, the CDR3 is TGTGCCAGCAGCGTAGGGCAGGTGAACACTGAAGCTTTCTTT. The chain joins TRBV9 to TRBJ1-1; D is uncertain. The CDR3 is 14 amino acids. Germline loops: CDR1 SGDLS, CDR2 YYNGEE. V was pared by 0 bases and J by 0 bases, with 6 bases between. The complete variable domain, with remaining parts taken from reference TRBV9 and TRBJ1-1, reads DSGVTQTPKHLITATGQRVTLRCSPRSGDLSVYWYQQSLDQGLQFLIQYYNGEERAKGNILERFSAQQFPDLHSELNLSSLELGDSALYFCASSVGQVNTEAFFGQGTRLTVV.

The chain couples TRBV5-6 to TRBJ1-6; D unresolved. Trimming removed 6 bases at V and 6 bases at J, with 13 bases between. Germline V gives CDR1 SGHDT, CDR2 YYEEEE. The length of the CDR3 is 14 residues. For the CDR3, the DNA is TGTGCCAGCATTCGGAACAAACTTAATTCACCCCTCCACTTT. It is translated as CASIRNKLNSPLHF.

The table lists this clone with a count of one. The chain is built from TRBV5-6 and TRBJ2-7, with 8 bases matching TRBD1. CDR3 length equals 17 residues. Per the germline V gene, CDR1 is SGHDT and CDR2 is YYEEEE. V lost 3 bases to trimming and J lost 2 bases; unmatched junction nucleotides: 13. CDR3 in DNA: TGTGCCAGCAGCTCTCGACAGGGGTTGAATGTTGCCTACGAGCAGTACTTC. This gives the protein CASSSRQGLNVAYEQYF.

This chain connects TRBV21-1 to TRBJ2-1; the table assigns TRBD2, which was not confirmed against the DNA. TRBV21-1 is reported as a pseudogene. The CDR3 is 17 residues long. The CDR3 region is CASSTTVLAGDSRGLIF. In nucleotides, the CDR3 is TGTGCCAGCAGCACTACCGTACTAGCGGGAGACTCGCGCGGGCTGATCTTC.

This chain connects TRBV20-1 to TRBJ2-7; 10 bases fit TRBD2. The CDR3 sequence is 15 residues long. V lost 3 bases and J lost 4; bases outside the gene matches: 9. From germline, CDR1 is DFQATT and CDR2 SNEGSKA (reference sequence). The CDR3 loop reads CSASEREGLGYEQYF. The CDR3 DNA reads as TGCAGTGCTAGTGAGCGGGAGGGTTTGGGGTACGAGCAGTACTTC.

The count of this clone is one. The CDR3 loop reads CASRPHRGVQETQYF. CDR3 nucleotides: TGTGCCAGCAGGCCACACAGGGGCGTCCAAGAGACCCAGTACTTC. This sequence joins TRBV27 and TRBJ2-5; 7 bases are shared with TRBD1. This CDR3 contains 15 residues. The V and J ends lost 6 bases and 1 base, in that order; junction bases with no gene match: 8. Germline V lookup: CDR1 MNHEY, CDR2 SMNVEV (reference sequence).

This sequence joins TRBV9 and TRBJ2-3; TRBD1 or TRBD2 may be the D gene (6 bases each). Trimming took off 2 bases at V and 4 bases at J, with 14 bases between the two ends. CDR3 length equals 15 residues. Germline V gene data show CDR1 as SGDLS and CDR2 as YYNGEE. This CDR3 reads CASSVEGRGADTQYF. CDR3 coding DNA: TGTGCCAGCAGCGTCGAAGGTAGGGGGGCAGATACGCAGTATTTT.

The gene calls are TRBV19 and TRBJ1-1, with D possibly TRBD1 on 5 matching bases. Germline V gives CDR1 LNHDA, CDR2 SQIVND (reference sequence). Trimming removed 2 bases at V and 3 bases at J, with 10 bases between. The length of the CDR3 is 14 residues. DNA for the CDR3: TGTGCCAGTAGTATAAGGCGGGGGGACACTGAAGCTTTCTTT. It specifies CASSIRRGDTEAFF.

This clone was found a few times. In DNA form, the CDR3 reads TGTGCCAGTAGTACAACAACCCGGACGGGGAGTTACAATGAGCAGTTCTTC. Its protein product is CASSTTTRTGSYNEQFF. The genes are TRBV19 and TRBJ2-1; tentatively, D is TRBD2 (5 bases). CDR3 length equals 17 residues. The V end was cut by 4 bases, the J end by 4 bases, with 20 bases between. Germline assignment: CDR1 LNHDA and CDR2 SQIVND (reference sequence).

This rearrangement joins TRBV28 to TRBJ1-2; D not resolved. The CDR3 consists of 13 residues. CDR1 is MDHEN, CDR2 SYDVKM, per germline. Trimming cost V 4 bases and J 1 base, with 7 bases left between them. The CDR3 nucleotides are TGTGCCAGCAGTTGGGCGGGTAACTATGGCTACACCTTC. This translates into CASSWAGNYGYTF.

The chain has TRBV12-5 and TRBJ2-3; D might be TRBD1 or TRBD2, each matching 5 bases. V was pared by 4 bases and J by 6 bases, with 5 bases between. Germline assignment: CDR1 LGHNT and CDR2 FRNRAP. CDR3 length: 11 residues. CDR3 nucleotides: TGTGCTAGTGGTTGGGGGGATACGCAGTATTTT. The encoded protein is CASGWGDTQYF.